Following are 30 T cell receptor beta chains from one sample sequenced in a study of blood T cell repertoires in COVID-19. Repertoires were generated with immunoSEQ multiplex PCR, while TCRdb's copy carries only in-frame clones and drops some. Of approximately 150,000 clones listed, less than 90% were seen once; the top ten hold under 10%. The sequencing input was peripheral blood. The source of these receptors is a man younger than 40 with COVID-19, enrolled during active disease.

The CDR3 here is CASSSWGVNTEAFF. DNA of the CDR3: TGCGCCAGCAGCTCCTGGGGGGTGAACACTGAAGCTTTCTTT. V and J are TRBV5-1 and TRBJ1-1; perhaps TRBD1 as D (5 bases). The CDR3 spans 14 residues. From germline, CDR1 is SGHRS and CDR2 YFSETQ. Trimming took off 3 bases at V and 0 bases at J, with 9 bases between the two ends. The variable domain in full, completed from reference TRBV5-1 and TRBJ1-1, reads KAGVTQTPRYLIKTRGQQVTLSCSPISGHRSVSWYQQTPGQGLQFLFEYFSETQRNKGNFPGRFSGRQFSNSRSEMNVSTLELGDSALYLCASSSWGVNTEAFFGQGTRLTVV.

V usage is TRBV3-1 (or the pseudogene TRBV3-2) and J usage is TRBJ2-7, with TRBD2 matching 11 bases. There are 15 residues in the CDR3. The V gene's germline CDR1 is LGHDT and CDR2 YNNKEL (reference sequence). Trimming removed 4 bases from V and 5 bases from J; junction bases left unmatched: 7. The CDR3 loop reads CASSLSGRAAHEQYF. The CDR3 DNA follows: TGTGCCAGCAGCCTTAGCGGGAGGGCCGCCCACGAGCAGTACTTC.

The chain employs TRBV6-6 and TRBJ2-3; TRBD2 agrees at 10 bases. The junction had 0 bases not matched to a gene; V was cut back by 5 bases and J by 1 base. The CDR3 has 14 residues. The V gene's germline CDR1 is MNHNY and CDR2 SVGAGI (reference sequence). Written as DNA, the CDR3 is TGTGCCAGCAGTGGACTAGCGGGCACAGATACGCAGTATTTT. Protein sequence: CASSGLAGTDTQYF.

V gene TRBV28 combines with J gene TRBJ1-1; D remains ambiguous. V gave up 4 bases and J gave up 12 bases, with 21 bases separating them. This CDR3 is built from 14 residues. Germline loops: CDR1 MDHEN, CDR2 SYDVKM. DNA for the CDR3: TGTGCCAGCAGTTCCCCAAACCGGAGAGGGAGGTCTTTCTTT. This sequence encodes CASSSPNRRGRSFF.

The CDR3 DNA sequence: TGTGCCAGCAGTTCCCTAGCCCTCTATAGCGGAAAGGACAATGAGCAGTTCTTC. It encodes CASSSLALYSGKDNEQFF. The chain carries TRBV6-2 or TRBV6-3 and TRBJ2-1; the D gene is possibly TRBD2 (6 bases). The CDR3 extends over 18 amino acids. V was cut by 4 bases and J by 5 bases, with 24 bases left in between. From germline, CDR1 is MNHEY and CDR2 SVGEGT.

The chain joins TRBV24-1 to TRBJ2-7; D is perhaps TRBD1 (5 bases). CDR3 length: 15 residues. The V end lost 3 bases, the J end lost 5 bases, and 16 bases lay between the germline ends. Per germline, CDR1 KGHDR and CDR2 SFDVKD. CDR3 residues: CATSDHKAGFHEQYF. CDR3 DNA: TGTGCCACCAGTGATCATAAAGCAGGGTTCCACGAGCAGTACTTC.

A word on this clone: The identical CDR3 is also encoded by other nucleotide sequences in the sample. The J gene is TRBJ2-5, the V gene TRBV5-1, with 9 bases fitting TRBD1. The germline V gene encodes CDR1 SGHRS and CDR2 YFSETQ. This CDR3 has 15 amino acids. V trimming: 0 bases; J trimming: 4 bases; junction bases outside the gene matches: 4. As DNA, the CDR3 is TGCGCCAGCAGCTTGGCACAGGGGGCCGGAGAGACCCAGTACTTC. Its translation: CASSLAQGAGETQYF. Complete variable domain (other parts from reference TRBV5-1 and TRBJ2-5): KAGVTQTPRYLIKTRGQQVTLSCSPISGHRSVSWYQQTPGQGLQFLFEYFSETQRNKGNFPGRFSGRQFSNSRSEMNVSTLELGDSALYLCASSLAQGAGETQYFGPGTRLLVL.

This rearrangement joins TRBV5-1 to TRBJ1-2; 8 bases are shared with TRBD1. The CDR3 contains 13 residues. Germline-derived CDR1 and CDR2 are SGHRS and YFSETQ. Trimming removed 4 bases from V and 4 bases from J; junction bases left unmatched: 3. The CDR3 nucleotides read TGCGCCAGCAGCGCAGGGGGCGGCTATGGCTACACCTTC. Amino acid sequence: CASSAGGGYGYTF. Looking up the rest from reference TRBV5-1 and TRBJ1-2 gives the full variable domain: KAGVTQTPRYLIKTRGQQVTLSCSPISGHRSVSWYQQTPGQGLQFLFEYFSETQRNKGNFPGRFSGRQFSNSRSEMNVSTLELGDSALYLCASSAGGGYGYTFGSGTRLTVV.

This clone was detected only once. The J gene is TRBJ2-1, the V gene TRBV28, with 9 bases matching TRBD2. The CDR3 is 17 amino acids. V shed 5 bases and J 8 bases; nucleotides not matched to a gene: 16. The germline CDR1 and CDR2 sequences are MDHEN and SYDVKM. The CDR3 nucleotides are TGTGCCAGCAGTCAACGTACTTTAGCGGGAGTGGGCGATGAGCAGTTCTTC. Translating it yields CASSQRTLAGVGDEQFF.

The chain employs TRBV6-5 and TRBJ1-3, with D hard to call. This CDR3 has 13 residues. Germline assignment: CDR1 MNHEY and CDR2 SVGAGI. The V gene lost 10 bases and the J gene lost 4 bases, with 14 bases spanning the gap. CDR3 coding DNA: TGTGCCACTCTTTCCCCAGTGGGAAACACCATATATTTT. Protein product: CATLSPVGNTIYF.

This chain uses TRBV29-1 with TRBJ2-3; 8 bases agree with TRBD2. CDR3 length: 16 residues. J was trimmed by 4 bases and V by 0 bases; bases with no gene match: 9. CDR1 is SQVTM, CDR2 ANQGSEA, per germline. CDR3 in DNA: TGCAGCGTTGAAGATCTGGGCGGGAGGCCCCCAGATACGCAGTATTTT. Protein product: CSVEDLGGRPPDTQYF.

This clone showed up just a few times. This sequence joins TRBV11-3 and TRBJ2-7, with D possibly matching TRBD2 (5 bases). The CDR3 covers 13 residues. The V end lost 5 bases, the J end lost 9 bases, and 17 bases lay between the germline ends. Per germline, CDR1 SGHNT and CDR2 YENEEA. The CDR3 DNA reads as TGTGCCAGCAGCCCCGTGGCGGAGAGGGTGCAGTACTTC. Translation: CASSPVAERVQYF.

This clone was counted a few times. This rearrangement joins TRBV6-6 to TRBJ2-7; tentative D call: TRBD2 (5 bases). Germline values: CDR1 MNHNY, CDR2 SVGAGI (reference sequence). This CDR3 comprises 12 residues. Trimming cost V 6 bases and J 6 bases, with 12 bases left between them. CDR3 in DNA: TGTGCCAGCAGCCAGTTAGAGGGCGAGCAGTACTTC. Its protein is CASSQLEGEQYF.

V is TRBV3-1 (or the pseudogene TRBV3-2) and J is TRBJ2-5, with D perhaps matching TRBD2 (6 bases). Germline V gives CDR1 LGHDT, CDR2 YNNKEL (reference sequence). CDR3 length: 17 amino acids. Trimming took 0 bases from V and 7 from J, leaving 21 bases between them. The CDR3 sequence is CASSQDGVGDSPTTQYF. In DNA form, the CDR3 reads TGTGCCAGCAGCCAAGATGGGGTGGGGGACTCCCCGACGACCCAGTACTTC.

This chain links TRBV11-2 with TRBJ1-1; 11 bases line up with TRBD1. In germline, CDR1 is SGHAT, CDR2 FQNNGV. This CDR3 comprises 16 residues. V lost 5 bases, J lost 3 bases, and 8 bases stayed unmatched. The CDR3 DNA sequence: TGTGCCAGCAGCCCCGGGACAGGGGGGCGATACACTGAAGCTTTCTTT. Encoded protein: CASSPGTGGRYTEAFF. Together with reference TRBV11-2 and TRBJ1-1, the CDR3 gives the full variable domain: EAGVAQSPRYKIIEKRQSVAFWCNPISGHATLYWYQQILGQGPKLLIQFQNNGVVDDSQLPKDRFSAERLKGVDSTLKIQPAKLEDSAVYLCASSPGTGGRYTEAFFGQGTRLTVV.

The chain has TRBV30 and TRBJ1-1; 8 positions match TRBD1. The CDR3 consists of 14 residues. Trimming took 4 bases from V and 4 from J; bases not matched to a gene: 8. Germline CDR1 is GTSNPN and CDR2 is SVGIG (reference sequence). The DNA for the CDR3 is TGTGCCTGGAATCGAGGGCAGGGGGCCACTGAAGCTTTCTTT. Amino acid sequence: CAWNRGQGATEAFF.

The V gene is TRBV9, the J gene TRBJ2-2, with D possibly being TRBD1 (5 bases). The germline V and J ends were trimmed by 4 bases and 9 bases, with 16 bases remaining between them. The CDR3 contains 14 residues. CDR1 SGDLS and CDR2 YYNGEE come from the germline V gene. CDR3 in DNA: TGTGCCAGCAGCCCCACACAGGCCCGACGGGAGCTGTTTTTT. Protein: CASSPTQARRELFF.

This clone was counted once. The chain has TRBV27 and TRBJ2-6; TRBD1 aligns across 9 bases. Germline CDR1 MNHEY, CDR2 SMNVEV (reference sequence). The CDR3 loop spans 15 amino acids. The V gene end was trimmed by 8 bases and the J gene end by 3 bases; junction bases not matched to a gene: 5. CDR3 in DNA: TGTGCCAGCGGACAGGGGAGAGTTGGGGCCAACGTCCTGACTTTC. This encodes CASGQGRVGANVLTF.

The J gene is TRBJ1-2, the V gene TRBV4-1, with 9 bases fitting TRBD1. The trim removed 0 bases at V and 9 bases at J, leaving 8 bases unmatched. The CDR3 spans 15 residues. CDR1 is MGHRA, CDR2 YSYEKL, per germline. CDR3 bases: TGCGCCAGCAGCCAAGATGTAGGGACAGGGACAAGCTACACCTTC. As protein: CASSQDVGTGTSYTF.

V usage is TRBV18 and J usage is TRBJ1-2; D gene ambiguous. There are 12 residues in the CDR3. Trimming cost V 4 bases and J 8 bases, with 11 bases left between them. Germline values: CDR1 KGHSH, CDR2 LQKENI. As DNA, the CDR3 is TGTGCCAGCTCACTCAATCGGGAGGGCTACACCTTC. It encodes CASSLNREGYTF.

The chain recombines TRBV29-1 with TRBJ2-3; 10 bases are shared with TRBD2. The V gene end was trimmed by 0 bases and the J gene end by 6 bases; junction bases not matched to a gene: 15. From germline, CDR1 is SQVTM and CDR2 ANQGSEA. This CDR3 has 18 residues. The CDR3 DNA reads TGCAGCGTTGAAGAATATGGACTGGGGCTAGCGGGAGTGGATACGCAGTATTTT. Amino acid sequence: CSVEEYGLGLAGVDTQYF.

There are a few counts of this clone. The chain is built from TRBV7-9 and TRBJ1-2; tentatively, D is TRBD1 (5 bases). The V gene lost 5 bases and the J gene lost 0 bases, with 10 bases spanning the gap. Germline-derived CDR1 and CDR2 are SEHNR and FQNEAQ (reference sequence). The CDR3 extends over 14 amino acids. CDR3 protein: CASSQSTANYGYTF. The CDR3 DNA follows: TGTGCCAGCAGCCAATCGACAGCTAACTATGGCTACACCTTC. The whole variable domain, remainder taken from reference TRBV7-9 and TRBJ1-2, is DTGVSQNPRHKITKRGQNVTFRCDPISEHNRLYWYRQTLGQGPEFLTYFQNEAQLEKSRLLSDRFSAERPKGSFSTLEIQRTEQGDSAMYLCASSQSTANYGYTFGSGTRLTVV.

This chain connects TRBV27 to TRBJ1-6; D is unresolved. Germline V gives CDR1 MNHEY, CDR2 SMNVEV (reference sequence). The CDR3 has 14 amino acids. Trimming stripped 5 bases from V and 7 bases from J, with 12 bases between. The CDR3 DNA is TGTGCCAGCAGTCCGCGGGTCCTAAATTCACCCCTCCACTTT. Translated: CASSPRVLNSPLHF.

CDR3 amino acids: CATRGSGESGYGYTF. In nucleotides, the CDR3 is TGTGCCACCAGGGGCTCGGGGGAATCGGGCTATGGCTACACCTTC. The chain couples TRBV15 to TRBJ1-2, with D perhaps matching TRBD1 (5 bases). Trimming left V 6 bases short and J 4 bases short, with 18 bases between. The CDR3 is 15 amino acids. CDR1 is LNHNV and CDR2 is YYDKDF in the germline V gene (reference sequence).

The chain uses TRBV7-3 and TRBJ1-1; tentatively, D is TRBD1 (6 bases). V dropped 4 bases and J dropped 4 bases, with 13 bases sitting between them. The CDR3 runs 14 residues. Germline loops: CDR1 SGHTA, CDR2 FQGTGA. CDR3 coding DNA: TGTGCCAGCAGCTCGATGGGGGCGAGCACTGAAGCTTTCTTT. This encodes CASSSMGASTEAFF.

The J gene is TRBJ2-7, the V gene TRBV30, with D possibly matching TRBD2 (6 bases). Between the trimmed V and J ends, which lost 0 bases and 10 bases, there was a span of 13 bases. The CDR3 loop spans 12 amino acids. Germline CDR1 reads GTSNPN; CDR2 reads SVGIG (reference sequence). The CDR3 sequence: CAWSVGDSLQYF. The CDR3 nucleotides read TGTGCCTGGAGTGTAGGGGACTCCCTACAGTACTTC.

The chain is built from TRBV5-4 and TRBJ2-7; 7 bases agree with TRBD2. Germline V CDR1 and CDR2: SGHNT, YYREEE (reference sequence). The CDR3 sequence is 13 residues long. Trimming took 4 bases from V and 3 from J; bases not matched to a gene: 4. The CDR3 DNA follows: TGTGCCAGCAGCAGGGCTAGCGGCTACGAGCAGTACTTC. The encoded protein is CASSRASGYEQYF.

The chain carries TRBV19 and TRBJ1-3, with TRBD1 as a possible D gene (6 bases). Looked up from germline, CDR1 is LNHDA and CDR2 is SQIVND (reference sequence). This CDR3 is 15 amino acids long. Trimming removed 7 bases at V and 0 bases at J, with 13 bases between. CDR3 coding DNA: TGTGCCAGTATAGGGACACCGAGCTCTGGAAACACCATATATTTT. Protein product: CASIGTPSSGNTIYF. Combining the CDR3 with reference TRBV19 and TRBJ1-3 gives the whole variable domain DGGITQSPKYLFRKEGQNVTLSCEQNLNHDAMYWYRQDPGQGLRLIYYSQIVNDFQKGDIAEGYSVSREKKESFPLTVTSAQKNPTAFYLCASIGTPSSGNTIYFGEGSWLTVV.

The genes are TRBV5-1 and TRBJ2-3; 8 bases agree with TRBD1. After removal of 5 bases from V and 1 base from J, the junction contained 0 bases not matched to a gene. Germline-derived CDR1 and CDR2 are SGHRS and YFSETQ. CDR3 size: 13 residues. CDR3: CASRTGGTDTQYF. The DNA for the CDR3 is TGCGCCAGCAGGACAGGGGGCACAGATACGCAGTATTTT.

This rearrangement joins TRBV6-2 or TRBV6-3 to TRBJ2-5, with D hard to call. Germline V gene data show CDR1 as MNHEY and CDR2 as SVGEGT. The CDR3 is made up of 14 amino acids. V lost 4 bases, J lost 5 bases, and 14 bases lay in between. This CDR3 is CASSFSGSQETQYF. The CDR3 DNA is TGTGCCAGCAGTTTCTCCGGTAGCCAGGAGACCCAGTACTTC.